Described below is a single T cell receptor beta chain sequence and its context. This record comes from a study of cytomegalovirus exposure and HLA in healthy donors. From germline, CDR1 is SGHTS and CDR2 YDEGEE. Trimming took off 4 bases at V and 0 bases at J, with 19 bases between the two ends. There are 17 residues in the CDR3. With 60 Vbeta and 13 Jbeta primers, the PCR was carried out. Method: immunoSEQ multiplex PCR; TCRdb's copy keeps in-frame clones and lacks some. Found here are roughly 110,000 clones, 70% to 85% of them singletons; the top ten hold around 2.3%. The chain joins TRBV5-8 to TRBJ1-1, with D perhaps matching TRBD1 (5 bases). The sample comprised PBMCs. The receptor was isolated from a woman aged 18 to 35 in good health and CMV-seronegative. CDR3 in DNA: TGTGCCAGCAGCCGAACGCGGGGGTCGTCCCTGAACACTGAAGCTTTCTTT. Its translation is CASSRTRGSSLNTEAFF. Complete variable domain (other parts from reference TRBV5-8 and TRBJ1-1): EAGVTQSPTHLIKTRGQQATLRCSPISGHTSVYWYQQALGLGLQFLLWYDEGEERNRGNFPPRFSGRQFPNYSSELNVNALELEDSALYLCASSRTRGSSLNTEAFFGQGTRLTVV.